The 27 T cell receptor beta chains below were found in one sample sequenced in a study of blood T cells in healthy people across ages. Through a sample-barcoded 5' primer and a J-beta primer mix, a second PCR was run for roughly 6 to 12 cycles. Each CDR3 protein gets one entry after TCRdb re-called the 5' RACE reads with MiXCR. The table records some 710,000 distinct CDR3 sequences, 46% of them present only once. Sequenced material: blood. These receptors all come from a man at least 80 years old in good health.

The V call is TRBV12-3 or TRBV12-4, the J call TRBJ2-1; the D is unclear. The CDR3 totals 12 residues. The V end lost 7 bases, the J end lost 8 bases, and 12 bases lay between the germline ends. Here the CDR3 DNA reads TGTGCCAGCAATAAACACCCGGATGAGCAGTTCTTC. Protein: CASNKHPDEQFF.

This clonotype was seen just once. The V and J genes are TRBV7-3 and TRBJ2-7; D gene ambiguous. Germline V gene lookup returns CDR1 SGHTA and CDR2 FQGTGA. This CDR3 spans 15 amino acids. Trimming took off 2 bases at V and 3 bases at J, with 14 bases between the two ends. The CDR3 region has the DNA TGTGCCAGCAGCTTATATGCGGCTGGATACTACGAGCAGTACTTC. This gives the protein CASSLYAAGYYEQYF.

The chain couples TRBV24-1 to TRBJ2-5, with a weak D call TRBD2 (5 bases). Per the germline V gene, CDR1 is KGHDR and CDR2 is SFDVKD. There are 13 residues in the CDR3. V was shortened by 4 bases and J by 4 bases, with 9 bases between the two germline ends. For the CDR3, the DNA is TGTGCCACCAGTGACGAGGGTCCAGAGACCCAGTACTTC. Encoded protein: CATSDEGPETQYF.

This clonotype was counted only a few times. The chain carries TRBV5-1 and TRBJ2-7, with 9 bases identical to TRBD1. CDR3 length: 14 residues. Germline loops: CDR1 SGHRS, CDR2 YFSETQ. V shed 10 bases, J shed 3 bases, and the junction held 11 bases outside the gene matches. The CDR3 nucleotides read TGCGCCCCCCATCTTATGACAGGGGGCTACGAGCAGTACTTC. This translates into CAPHLMTGGYEQYF.

V gene TRBV12-3 or TRBV12-4 combines with J gene TRBJ2-7; 9 bases are a match to TRBD1. The CDR3 length is 14 residues. Trimming at V came to 8 bases and at J to 2 bases, leaving 7 bases not matched to a gene. CDR3 region: CASSWDRVAYEQYF. CDR3 nucleotide sequence: TGTGCCAGCTCCTGGGACAGGGTAGCCTACGAGCAGTACTTC.

The chain couples TRBV19 to TRBJ2-3, with 8 bases fitting TRBD2. The ends lost 3 bases at V and 3 bases at J; junction bases unmatched: 2. CDR3 length: 14 residues. CDR1 is LNHDA and CDR2 is SQIVND in the germline V gene (reference sequence). CDR3 sequence reads: CASSIGGRTDTQYF. The CDR3 DNA reads as TGTGCCAGTAGTATTGGCGGGAGGACAGATACGCAGTATTTT. Based on the CDR3 plus reference TRBV19 and TRBJ2-3, the full variable domain is DGGITQSPKYLFRKEGQNVTLSCEQNLNHDAMYWYRQDPGQGLRLIYYSQIVNDFQKGDIAEGYSVSREKKESFPLTVTSAQKNPTAFYLCASSIGGRTDTQYFGPGTRLTVL.

About this clonotype: Being one base from a much bigger clone, this may be a read error. V and J are TRBV7-2 and TRBJ2-7; TRBD2 might be the D (6 bases). The CDR3 is made up of 13 amino acids. Trimming removed 5 bases from V and 7 bases from J, with 15 bases in between. Germline CDR1 reads SGHTA; CDR2 reads FQGNSA. The CDR3 loop is CASSLDYGDEQYF. The CDR3 nucleotides are TGTGCCAGCAGCCTGGACTATGGGGATGAGCAGTACTTC.

V gene TRBV12-3 or TRBV12-4 combines with J gene TRBJ2-7, with TRBD2 matching over 13 bases. The CDR3 totals 14 residues. After removal of 6 bases from V and 6 bases from J, the junction contained 5 bases not matched to a gene. The CDR3 DNA sequence: TGTGCCAGCAGATCCAGACTAGCGGGAGGCGAGCAGTACTTC. Its translation is CASRSRLAGGEQYF.

This clonotype showed up just a few times. Given a much more abundant clone one base away, this may be a read error. The chain combines TRBV29-1 with TRBJ2-7; 9 bases are a match to TRBD2. J lost 6 bases, V lost 4 bases, and 10 bases had no gene match. Per the germline V gene, CDR1 is SQVTM and CDR2 is ANQGSEA. This CDR3 spans 14 amino acids. In nucleotides, the CDR3 is TGCAGCGTTGGCGTCGGTAGCGGGAGTTGCGAGCAGTACTTC. Translating it yields CSVGVGSGSCEQYF.

V gene TRBV12-3 or TRBV12-4 combines with J gene TRBJ2-4; D is possibly TRBD1 (6 bases). Judging by the DNA end, TRBJ2-7 fits better; the J call may be wrong. The CDR3 has 14 amino acids. The CDR3, as DNA: TGTGCCAGCAGTGCGTCCGGGACAAACTACGAGCAGTACTTC. Translating gives CASSASGTNYEQYF.

This chain joins TRBV14 and TRBJ2-1; 8 bases agree with TRBD2. Losses at the gene ends were 2 bases for V and 7 bases for J; bases not matched to a gene: 7. Germline V gene lookup returns CDR1 SGHDN and CDR2 FVKESK. The length of the CDR3 is 15 residues. The CDR3 is CASSQFSGALNEQFF. CDR3 DNA sequence: TGTGCCAGCAGCCAATTTAGCGGGGCCTTGAATGAGCAGTTCTTC. Together with reference TRBV14 and TRBJ2-1, the CDR3 gives the full variable domain: EAGVTQFPSHSVIEKGQTVTLRCDPISGHDNLYWYRRVMGKEIKFLLHFVKESKQDESGMPNNRFLAERTGGTYSTLKVQPAELEDSGVYFCASSQFSGALNEQFFGPGTRLTVL.

The chain joins TRBV20-1 to TRBJ1-1; D is unresolved. The CDR3 covers 13 residues. Germline-derived CDR1 and CDR2 are DFQATT and SNEGSKA (reference sequence). V was shortened by 4 bases and J by 2 bases, with 11 bases between the two germline ends. CDR3 DNA sequence: TGCAGTGCTATTCGAATGTTCAACACTGAAGCTTTCTTT. This gives the protein CSAIRMFNTEAFF.

This clonotype appeared a few times. J is TRBJ2-7 and V is TRBV5-1, with D possibly TRBD2 on 6 matching bases. Germline values: CDR1 SGHRS, CDR2 YFSETQ. The length of the CDR3 is 14 residues. Trimming removed 2 bases at V and 2 bases at J, with 11 bases between. CDR3 residues: CASSFGTSTYEQYF. In DNA, the CDR3 is TGCGCCAGCAGCTTCGGGACTTCGACCTACGAGCAGTACTTC.

This chain joins TRBV30 and TRBJ2-5; 10 positions agree with TRBD2. Germline V gene lookup returns CDR1 GTSNPN and CDR2 SVGIG (reference sequence). V dropped 0 bases and J dropped 5; count of bases not matched to a gene: 9. This CDR3 is 16 amino acids long. The CDR3: CAWSVWLAGEWETQYF. In nucleotides, the CDR3 is TGTGCCTGGAGTGTTTGGCTAGCGGGAGAATGGGAGACCCAGTACTTC.

Only one count was recorded for this clonotype. This rearrangement joins TRBV7-2 to TRBJ1-1; possibly TRBD1 for D (6 bases). CDR1 is SGHTA and CDR2 is FQGNSA in the germline V gene. The V and J ends lost 3 bases and 5 bases respectively, with 13 bases between them. CDR3 length: 14 amino acids. The DNA of the CDR3 is TGTGCCAGCAGCTTTAAAGGGGGAGGGACTGAAGCTTTCTTT. It is translated as CASSFKGGGTEAFF.

Concerning this clonotype itself: One base away lies a much larger clone, so this may be a sequencing read error. The J gene is TRBJ1-2, the V gene TRBV5-1; D gene uncertain. The CDR3 has 15 residues. The germline gives CDR1 SGHRS, CDR2 YFSETQ. V was pared by 3 bases and J by 6 bases, with 18 bases between. In DNA, the CDR3 is TGCGCCAGCAGCTCCGCTCCCGGGGTCGACCATGGCTACACCTTC. It encodes CASSSAPGVDHGYTF.

The gene calls are TRBV3-1 and TRBJ2-1, with TRBD2 matching over 9 bases. J lost 4 bases, V lost 4 bases, and 8 bases had no gene match. This CDR3 comprises 16 residues. Germline CDR1 is LGHDT and CDR2 is YNNKEL (reference sequence). The CDR3 bases are TGTGCCAGCAGCCCTGATAGTAGCGGGAGATACAATGAGCAGTTCTTC. Protein: CASSPDSSGRYNEQFF.

The chain carries TRBV7-2 and TRBJ2-7, with 9 positions matching TRBD1. The CDR3 runs 15 residues. Germline lookup yields CDR1 SGHTA and CDR2 FQGNSA. The V segment lost 6 bases and the J segment 7 bases; nucleotides outside the gene matches: 13. DNA of the CDR3: TGTGCCAGCAGTTTTACAGGGGGCTCCTACAATGAGCAGTACTTC. This translates into CASSFTGGSYNEQYF. Supplemented by reference TRBV7-2 and TRBJ2-7, the full variable domain reads GAGVSQSPSNKVTEKGKDVELRCDPISGHTALYWYRQSLGQGLEFLIYFQGNSAPDKSGLPSDRFSAERTGGSVSTLTIQRTQQEDSAVYLCASSFTGGSYNEQYFGPGTRLTVT.

This clonotype was observed a few times. The J gene is TRBJ2-2, the V gene TRBV20-1, with 8 bases fitting TRBD2. CDR3 length: 18 amino acids. Unmatched junction bases numbered 14, after V lost 2 bases and J lost 3 bases. The germline V gene encodes CDR1 DFQATT and CDR2 SNEGSKA (reference sequence). The CDR3 is CSARYQKGAGADTGELFF. CDR3 bases: TGCAGTGCTAGATACCAAAAAGGAGCGGGAGCAGACACCGGGGAGCTGTTTTTT.

This clonotype was observed a few times. The chain uses TRBV7-9 and TRBJ1-4; D is undetermined. Germline V lookup: CDR1 SEHNR, CDR2 FQNEAQ (reference sequence). The CDR3 spans 16 residues. The V gene lost 0 bases and the J gene lost 6 bases, with 14 bases spanning the gap. CDR3 nucleotides: TGTGCCAGCAGCTTAGCGTGGCGGGCTGGGGATGAAAAACTGTTTTTT. It encodes CASSLAWRAGDEKLFF. Looking up the rest from reference TRBV7-9 and TRBJ1-4 gives the full variable domain: DTGVSQNPRHKITKRGQNVTFRCDPISEHNRLYWYRQTLGQGPEFLTYFQNEAQLEKSRLLSDRFSAERPKGSFSTLEIQRTEQGDSAMYLCASSLAWRAGDEKLFFGSGTQLSVL.

Details on this clonotype: An end of the junction does not agree with germline; a read error may underlie this. The gene calls are TRBV11-2 and TRBJ2-7; the D is unclear. CDR1 and CDR2 from the germline V gene are SGHAT and FQNNGV. This CDR3 spans 15 amino acids. The CDR3 spells CSRALPMGPSHEQYF. As DNA, the CDR3 is TGTTCCCGGGCACTTCCCATGGGCCCCTCCCACGAGCAGTACTTC.

This rearrangement joins TRBV7-6 to TRBJ2-3; TRBD2 is a possible D gene (7 bases). This CDR3 contains 16 residues. Trimming removed 0 bases at V and 1 base at J, with 11 bases between. Germline V CDR1 and CDR2: SGHVS, FNYEAQ. CDR3 bases: TGTGCCAGCAGCTTAGCGCGGGGGCCTCGCACAGATACGCAGTATTTT. As protein: CASSLARGPRTDTQYF.

V and J are TRBV4-2 and TRBJ2-1, with 9 bases aligning to TRBD2. The trim removed 0 bases at V and 2 bases at J, leaving 5 bases unmatched. The CDR3 extends over 17 amino acids. CDR1 LGHNA and CDR2 YNFKEQ come from the germline V gene. CDR3 DNA: TGTGCCAGCAGCCAAGAAATCTCTAGCGGGACCTACAATGAGCAGTTCTTC. Translating gives CASSQEISSGTYNEQFF.

This clonotype was counted between two and nine times. The J gene is TRBJ2-7, the V gene TRBV29-1; D tentatively reads TRBD1 or TRBD2 (5 bases each). The germline CDR1 and CDR2 sequences are SQVTM and ANQGSEA. V shed 8 bases and J shed 7 bases, with 21 bases lying between them. The CDR3 totals 13 residues. The CDR3 DNA sequence: TGCAGCACAAGGACTCAGAGTCAGGGAGAGCAGTACTTC. This encodes CSTRTQSQGEQYF.

This chain links TRBV10-3 with TRBJ1-1; D not resolved. Germline V lookup: CDR1 ENHRY, CDR2 SYGVKD. Trimming stripped 4 bases from V and 4 bases from J, with 16 bases between. The CDR3 runs 15 residues. The CDR3 region is CAISGRDGVSTEAFF. The CDR3, as DNA: TGTGCCATCAGTGGGCGAGATGGGGTCAGCACTGAAGCTTTCTTT.

The chain has TRBV2 and TRBJ2-1; TRBD2 is a possible D gene (5 bases). The CDR3 is 13 residues long. CDR1 and CDR2 (germline): SNHLY, FYNNEI. The germline V and J ends were trimmed by 7 bases and 13 bases, with 20 bases remaining between them. CDR3 loop: CASTREFQETQFF. CDR3 nucleotides: TGTGCCAGCACGAGGGAGTTCCAAGAGACCCAGTTCTTC. Complete variable domain (other parts from reference TRBV2 and TRBJ2-1): EPEVTQTPSHQVTQMGQEVILRCVPISNHLYFYWYRQILGQKVEFLVSFYNNEISEKSEIFDDQFSVERPDGSNFTLKIRSTKLEDSAMYFCASTREFQETQFFGPGTRLTVL.

The chain is built from TRBV10-3 and TRBJ2-1, with D perhaps matching TRBD1 or TRBD2 (5 bases each). Germline V lookup: CDR1 ENHRY, CDR2 SYGVKD. This CDR3 is built from 13 residues. Trimming removed 10 bases at V and 13 bases at J, with 23 bases between. CDR3 protein: CASLGDGKNIQFF. CDR3 DNA sequence: TGTGCCAGCCTGGGGGACGGAAAAAACATTCAGTTCTTC.